These 21 T cell receptor beta chains share one sample of origin, sequenced in a study of molecular identifiers for immune sequencing clone quantification. Each CDR3 protein is one row after TCRdb ran MiXCR on the PCR reads. The sample yields roughly 86,000 distinct CDR3 sequences, around 19% seen once. What was sequenced was naive CD8+ T cells from blood, with Jurkat cell RNA spiked in. Noted subset: FACS-sorted CD8+CD4-CCR7+CD45RA+ naive T cells. These receptors were obtained from a human donor in good health. Some libraries in this study had Jurkat cell RNA spiked in.

This rearrangement joins TRBV12-3 or TRBV12-4 to TRBJ2-7; a weak D match, TRBD2 (5 bases). Trimming shortened V by 8 bases and J by 2 bases, and 7 bases separated the two germline ends. CDR3 size: 11 residues. As DNA, the CDR3 is TGTGCCAGCGGAGGAACCTACGAGCAGTACTTC. Its protein product is CASGGTYEQYF.

This clonotype came up many times. This chain connects TRBV19 to TRBJ1-1, with 7 bases that match TRBD1. The CDR3 extends over 17 amino acids. J was trimmed by 0 bases and V by 4 bases; bases with no gene match: 11. CDR1 is LNHDA, CDR2 SQIVND, per germline (reference sequence). The CDR3 region is CASSNRQGVFVNTEAFF. The CDR3 region has the DNA TGTGCCAGTAGTAATCGACAGGGAGTCTTTGTGAACACTGAAGCTTTCTTT.

This clonotype was observed many times. V gene TRBV12-5 combines with J gene TRBJ2-3; D gene uncertain. V lost 5 bases and J 5 bases, leaving 11 bases between the germline ends. This CDR3 is built from 13 residues. Germline values: CDR1 LGHNT, CDR2 FRNRAP. Here the CDR3 DNA reads TGTGCTAGTGGTGCCTTTGGGGAAGATACGCAGTATTTT. Its protein product is CASGAFGEDTQYF.

The sample holds many counts of this clonotype. Written as DNA, the CDR3 is TGTGCCAGCAGTCTACTAGCGGGAGGTGCAGATACGCAGTATTTT. Translating gives CASSLLAGGADTQYF. This chain connects TRBV5-6 to TRBJ2-3, with 12 nucleotides matching TRBD2. The germline V gene encodes CDR1 SGHDT and CDR2 YYEEEE. This CDR3 has 15 amino acids. The V gene end was trimmed by 5 bases and the J gene end by 4 bases; junction bases not matched to a gene: 5.

This clonotype occurred many times. The CDR3 loop is CASSQEGLQLPFEQYF. In DNA, the CDR3 is TGCGCCAGCAGCCAAGAGGGCTTGCAACTCCCTTTCGAGCAGTACTTC. The rearrangement links TRBV4-1 to TRBJ2-7; no firm D call. The CDR3 runs 16 residues. The germline V gene encodes CDR1 MGHRA and CDR2 YSYEKL. Trimming took off 0 bases at V and 6 bases at J, with 18 bases between the two ends.

At least ten counts were recorded for this clonotype. The chain couples TRBV27 to TRBJ2-6, with a weak D call TRBD1 (5 bases). This CDR3 has 16 residues. Germline V gene sequence: CDR1 MNHEY, CDR2 SMNVEV (reference sequence). With 5 bases removed from V and 0 bases from J, the gap between germline ends came to 11 bases. The CDR3 region is CASSKGHSSGANVLTF. DNA for the CDR3: TGTGCCAGCAGTAAAGGACACTCCTCTGGGGCCAACGTCCTGACTTTC.

This clonotype was detected ten times or more. The chain links TRBV12-3 or TRBV12-4 to TRBJ2-6; 10 bases are shared with TRBD1. With 6 bases clipped from V and 4 bases from J, the junction kept 9 bases outside the gene matches. The CDR3 extends over 17 amino acids. In DNA form, the CDR3 reads TGTGCCAGCAGACGGGGACAGGGGTTAACCGGGGCCAACGTCCTGACTTTC. Translated, it gives CASRRGQGLTGANVLTF.

This clonotype was found many times. The CDR3 loop is CASSNRGQSSYEQYF. CDR3 nucleotides: TGCGCCAGCAGCAACAGGGGTCAGAGCTCCTACGAGCAGTACTTC. The genes are TRBV5-1 and TRBJ2-7; 7 bases are shared with TRBD1. Trimming removed 4 bases from V and 0 bases from J; junction bases left unmatched: 7. Germline V lookup: CDR1 SGHRS, CDR2 YFSETQ. The CDR3 runs to 15 residues.

This clonotype came up many times. The V and J genes are TRBV6-2 or TRBV6-3 and TRBJ2-7; D is ambiguous. The CDR3 is made up of 13 amino acids. V lost 7 bases and J 1 base, leaving 11 bases between the germline ends. CDR1 MNHEY and CDR2 SVGEGT come from the germline V gene. The CDR3 loop reads CASISGGSYEQYF. In DNA, the CDR3 is TGTGCCAGCATTTCAGGTGGGTCCTACGAGCAGTACTTC.

This clonotype was found many times. The gene calls are TRBV12-3 or TRBV12-4 and TRBJ1-1; D possibly corresponds to TRBD1 (6 bases). The V end was cut by 8 bases, the J end by 0 bases, with 10 bases between. The CDR3 contains 13 residues. The CDR3 DNA reads as TGTGCCAGCGGAACAGGGTTGAACACTGAAGCTTTCTTT. Its translation: CASGTGLNTEAFF.

This clonotype was seen more than once but under ten times. A read error may be the cause here, since a much bigger clone is one base away. The chain has TRBV19 and TRBJ2-7; D tentatively fits TRBD1 or TRBD2 (5 bases each). The CDR3 extends over 11 amino acids. Germline V gene lookup returns CDR1 LNHDA and CDR2 SQIVND (reference sequence). The DNA for the CDR3 is TGTGCCGGTAGTTGGGGGTACGAGCAGTACTTC. The encoded protein is CAGSWGYEQYF.

The chain couples TRBV4-3 to TRBJ2-7; D may be TRBD1 (5 bases). Germline V lookup: CDR1 LGHNA, CDR2 YSLEER. The germline V and J ends were trimmed by 4 bases and 2 bases, with 18 bases remaining between them. The CDR3 is 16 residues long. CDR3 amino acids: CASSPTEASQTYEQYF. CDR3 sequence (DNA): TGCGCCAGCAGCCCGACAGAAGCGAGCCAAACCTACGAGCAGTACTTC.

Many counts were recorded for this clonotype. The V call is TRBV29-1, the J call TRBJ1-1; no clear D gene. V lost 7 bases to trimming and J lost 3 bases, with 9 bases between them. CDR1 is SQVTM and CDR2 is ANQGSEA in the germline V gene. The CDR3 totals 11 residues. CDR3 nucleotides: TGCAGCGGTGACACCTACACTGAAGCTTTCTTT. It encodes CSGDTYTEAFF.

This clonotype was found many times. The J gene is TRBJ2-7, the V gene TRBV20-1; TRBD1 agrees at 8 bases. J lost 0 bases, V lost 3 bases, and 7 bases had no gene match. The CDR3 runs to 15 residues. In germline, CDR1 is DFQATT, CDR2 SNEGSKA (reference sequence). The CDR3 sequence is CSARSGQERSYEQYF. The CDR3 DNA reads as TGCAGTGCTAGGTCGGGACAGGAACGCTCCTACGAGCAGTACTTC.

This clonotype showed up many times. The gene calls are TRBV7-6 and TRBJ1-4; unclear D gene. Germline V gives CDR1 SGHVS, CDR2 FNYEAQ. The CDR3 loop spans 17 amino acids. V was cut by 6 bases and J by 8 bases, with 25 bases left in between. The CDR3, as DNA: TGTGCCAGCAGTCCCATTTGGGGAGCAGGAAACGGGGAAAAACTGTTTTTT. Residues: CASSPIWGAGNGEKLFF.

This clonotype occurred many times. The chain joins TRBV5-4 to TRBJ2-1; 16 bases are a match to TRBD2. CDR1 SGHNT and CDR2 YYREEE come from the germline V gene (reference sequence). V was clipped by 10 bases and J by 7 bases; unmatched bases: 8. The CDR3 extends over 15 amino acids. CDR3 sequence (DNA): TGTGCCGCGGGTATGGGACTAGCGGGGGGGAATGAGCAGTTCTTC. It encodes CAAGMGLAGGNEQFF.

The chain carries TRBV16 and TRBJ1-1, with D uncertain. Trimming shortened V by 0 bases and J by 3 bases, and 5 bases separated the two germline ends. Germline lookup yields CDR1 KGHSY and CDR2 FQNENV. CDR3 length: 13 amino acids. The CDR3 sequence: CASSQSLDTEAFF. CDR3 DNA sequence: TGTGCCAGCAGCCAATCCTTAGACACTGAAGCTTTCTTT.

This clonotype appeared many times. The chain recombines TRBV7-9 with TRBJ2-2; maybe TRBD1 (6 bases). The ends were cut back, 2 bases at V and 5 bases at J, with 12 bases in the middle. Germline CDR1 is SEHNR and CDR2 is FQNEAQ (reference sequence). The CDR3 has 15 residues. This CDR3 reads CASSLSGQMTGELFF. The CDR3 DNA follows: TGTGCCAGCAGCTTATCCGGACAGATGACCGGGGAGCTGTTTTTT.

This sequence joins TRBV18 and TRBJ2-1; no clear D gene. The V end was cut by 5 bases, the J end by 3 bases, with 5 bases between. Per the germline V gene, CDR1 is KGHSH and CDR2 is LQKENI. This CDR3 comprises 12 residues. The CDR3 DNA follows: TGTGCCAGCTCAAAGAACTACAATGAGCAGTTCTTC. This encodes CASSKNYNEQFF.

The sample holds many counts of this clonotype. The CDR3 loop reads CASRSDRTLAKNIQYF. The DNA of the CDR3 is TGTGCCAGCAGATCAGACAGGACCCTAGCCAAAAACATTCAGTACTTC. The rearrangement links TRBV2 to TRBJ2-4; TRBD1 might be the D (6 bases). Trimming took off 6 bases at V and 0 bases at J, with 15 bases between the two ends. The germline gives CDR1 SNHLY, CDR2 FYNNEI. This CDR3 spans 16 amino acids.

This clonotype was detected only once. The genes are TRBV14 and TRBJ2-3, with TRBD1 matching 7 bases. With 2 bases clipped from V and 6 bases from J, the junction kept 5 bases outside the gene matches. CDR1 and CDR2 from the germline V gene are SGHDN and FVKESK. CDR3 length equals 14 residues. The CDR3 nucleotides are TGTGCCAGCAGCCAAACCACGACAGGGGATACGCAGTATTTT. This gives the protein CASSQTTTGDTQYF.